This TCR beta chain was sequenced for a study of T-cell reconstitution after alpha-beta-depleted transplantation in children. Whole-study results and caveats: Recipient T cells and thymic progenitors that survived were the source of the high TCRbeta diversity seen at day 60 in some patients.

This clonotype was found many times. What it binds is not known. Germline V gene data show CDR1 as SGHVS and CDR2 as FQNEAQ. The V segment lost 1 base and the J segment 6 bases; nucleotides outside the gene matches: 3. The CDR3 has 13 residues. Preparing the TCRbeta library involved the use of unique molecular identifiers. One entry per CDR3 protein results from TCRdb running MiXCR on the PCR reads. This table has roughly 300,000 distinct CDR3 sequences, 11% appearing once. This receptor was obtained from a male patient aged 2 to 9 who had a stem cell transplant for chronic granulomatous disease, so the T cells may come from the graft donor. This specimen consisted of peripheral blood, obtained 180 days after TCRalphabeta/CD19-depleted stem cell transplant. This rearrangement joins TRBV7-8 to TRBJ2-7; TRBD2 agrees at 7 bases. CDR3 residues: CASSLGRGVEQYF. For the CDR3, the DNA is TGTGCCAGCAGCTTAGGCCGGGGGGTCGAGCAGTACTTC.